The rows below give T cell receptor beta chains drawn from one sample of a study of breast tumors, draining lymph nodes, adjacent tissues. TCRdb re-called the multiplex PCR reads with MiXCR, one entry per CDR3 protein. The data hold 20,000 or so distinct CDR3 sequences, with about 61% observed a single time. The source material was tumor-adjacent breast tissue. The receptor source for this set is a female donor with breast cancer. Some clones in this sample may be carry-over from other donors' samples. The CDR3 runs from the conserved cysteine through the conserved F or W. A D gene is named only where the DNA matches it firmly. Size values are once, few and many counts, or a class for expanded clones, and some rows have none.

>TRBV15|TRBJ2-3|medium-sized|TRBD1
CATSRGETGGDRGTDTQYF
TGTGCCACCAGCAGAGGCGAGACAGGGGGCGACCGTGGCACAGATACGCAGTATTTT
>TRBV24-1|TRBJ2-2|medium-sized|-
CATSDPGAPTGELFF
TGTGCCACCAGTGATCCGGGGGCGCCGACCGGGGAGCTGTTTTTT
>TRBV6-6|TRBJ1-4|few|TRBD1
CASSYGTAEKLFF
TGTGCCAGCAGTTATGGGACAGCTGAAAAACTGTTTTTT
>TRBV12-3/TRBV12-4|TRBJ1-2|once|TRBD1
CASSPPDRGLSGYTF
TGTGCCAGCAGTCCCCCGGACAGGGGGCTAAGCGGCTACACCTTC
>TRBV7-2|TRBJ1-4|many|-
CASALGGSEKLFF
TGTGCCAGCGCCCTTGGGGGCAGCGAAAAACTGTTTTTT
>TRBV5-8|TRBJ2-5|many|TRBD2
CASSTGLAGMETQYF
TGTGCCAGCAGCACCGGACTAGCGGGAATGGAGACCCAGTACTTC
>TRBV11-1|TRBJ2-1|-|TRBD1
CASSWTGREVDEQFF
TGTGCCAGCAGTTGGACAGGTCGCGAGGTCGATGAGCAGTTCTTC
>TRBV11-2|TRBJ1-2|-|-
CASSLEGGPKRGYTF
TGTGCCAGCAGCTTAGAAGGGGGACCTAAGCGCGGCTACACCTTC
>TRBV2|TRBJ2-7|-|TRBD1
CASSESGTGLYEQYF
TGTGCCAGCAGTGAGTCGGGGACAGGGTTATACGAGCAGTACTTC
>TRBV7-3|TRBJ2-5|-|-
CASSRVRQETQYF
TGTGCCAGCAGCCGGGTCCGACAAGAGACCCAGTACTTC
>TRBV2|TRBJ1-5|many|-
CASSGGEGSRQPQHF
TGTGCCAGCAGTGGGGGGGAAGGGTCGCGGCAGCCCCAGCATTTT
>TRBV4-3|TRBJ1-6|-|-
CASSQVGDETPLHF
TGCGCCAGCAGCCAAGTCGGGGATGAGACACCCCTCCACTTT
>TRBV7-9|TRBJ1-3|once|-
CASSGGLGNTIYF
TGTGCCAGCAGCGGAGGACTCGGAAACACCATATATTTT
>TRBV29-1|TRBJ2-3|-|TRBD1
CSVGTGGNTDTQYF
TGCAGCGTTGGTACAGGGGGCAACACAGATACGCAGTATTTT